These 10 T cell receptor beta chains came from one sample sequenced in a study of CD8 T cells in Susac syndrome. RNA amounts of 0.5 to 1 ug underwent reverse transcription with random hexamers. Each CDR3 protein is one row after TCRdb ran MiXCR on the immunoSEQ multiplex PCR reads. The table includes 150,000 to 200,000 distinct CDR3 sequences, around 94% detected once. Material: CD4+ T cells from PBMCs. The receptors shown here come from a human donor with multiple sclerosis.

The rearrangement joins TRBV2 to TRBJ1-1; D not resolved. Germline CDR1 is SNHLY and CDR2 is FYNNEI. V dropped 3 bases and J dropped 2 bases, with 10 bases sitting between them. There are 14 residues in the CDR3. CDR3 DNA sequence: TGTGCCAGCAGTGAGAGGGTTGATAACACTGAAGCTTTCTTT. Its protein product is CASSERVDNTEAFF.

V gene TRBV20-1 combines with J gene TRBJ2-2, with 8 bases aligning to TRBD2. Germline loops: CDR1 DFQATT, CDR2 SNEGSKA (reference sequence). This CDR3 comprises 15 residues. The DNA for the CDR3 is TGCAGCCTGCTAGATACTAGCGGATTGACCGGGGAGCTGTTTTTT. This translates into CSLLDTSGLTGELFF.

The chain joins TRBV20-1 to TRBJ1-3, with D hard to call. Germline V gene sequence: CDR1 DFQATT, CDR2 SNEGSKA (reference sequence). This CDR3 contains 12 residues. The V end was cut by 2 bases, the J end by 6 bases, with 8 bases between. The CDR3 sequence: CSARTAENTIYF. CDR3 DNA sequence: TGCAGTGCTAGAACCGCTGAAAACACCATATATTTT.

This clonotype has a single count. The chain uses TRBV29-1 and TRBJ2-7; D gene unclear. V lost 5 bases and J 0 bases, leaving 8 bases between the germline ends. In germline, CDR1 is SQVTM, CDR2 ANQGSEA. This CDR3 is built from 12 residues. CDR3 in amino acids: CSVRTGSYEQYF. In DNA, the CDR3 is TGCAGCGTTCGGACCGGCTCCTACGAGCAGTACTTC.

The J gene is TRBJ2-1, the V gene TRBV29-1; 8 positions match TRBD2. Germline V gene data show CDR1 as SQVTM and CDR2 as ANQGSEA. The CDR3 covers 14 residues. V lost 2 bases to trimming and J lost 2 bases; unmatched junction nucleotides: 2. CDR3 sequence (DNA): TGCAGCGTTGAACTAGCGGGCACCTACAATGAGCAGTTCTTC. Translation: CSVELAGTYNEQFF.

The table lists this clonotype with a count of one. The V and J genes are TRBV6-6 and TRBJ1-5, with D unresolved. V lost 4 bases and J lost 3, with 7 bases in between. Germline CDR1 is MNHNY and CDR2 is SVGAGI (reference sequence). There are 13 residues in the CDR3. The CDR3 coding sequence is TGTGCCAGCAGTTTGCAGCCCAATCAGCCCCAGCATTTT. This gives the protein CASSLQPNQPQHF.

This chain links TRBV30 with TRBJ2-1, with 7 nucleotides matching TRBD2. J lost 4 bases, V lost 8 bases, and 11 bases had no gene match. Germline values: CDR1 GTSNPN, CDR2 SVGIG (reference sequence). The CDR3 loop spans 14 amino acids. The CDR3: CAGKRLADYNEQFF. The CDR3 coding sequence is TGTGCCGGGAAGAGGCTAGCGGATTACAATGAGCAGTTCTTC.

The table lists this clonotype with a count of one. The V and J genes are TRBV28 and TRBJ1-1, with D perhaps TRBD1 (5 bases). The CDR3 has 17 amino acids. The V and J ends lost 6 bases and 6 bases respectively, with 26 bases between them. Germline-derived CDR1 and CDR2 are MDHEN and SYDVKM. As DNA, the CDR3 is TGTGCCAGCAGCTTCACTGACCCGACGGGGGACTTGCCTGAAGCTTTCTTT. It is translated as CASSFTDPTGDLPEAFF.

The CDR3 loop reads CASSPRVSGANVLTF. CDR3 nucleotide sequence: TGTGCCAGCAGTCCCCGGGTCTCTGGGGCCAACGTCCTGACTTTC. The chain is built from TRBV3-1 and TRBJ2-6, with D unresolved. CDR1 is LGHDT, CDR2 YNNKEL, per germline (reference sequence). Trimming took 6 bases from V and 0 from J, leaving 9 bases between them. CDR3 length: 15 amino acids. The whole variable domain, filled in from reference TRBV3-1 and TRBJ2-6, reads DTAVSQTPKYLVTQMGNDKSIKCEQNLGHDTMYWYKQDSKKFLKIMFSYNNKELIINETVPNRFSPKSPDKAHLNLHINSLELGDSAVYFCASSPRVSGANVLTFGAGSRLTVL.

The V gene is TRBV20-1, the J gene TRBJ2-7; 7 nucleotides align to TRBD2. Germline-derived CDR1 and CDR2 are DFQATT and SNEGSKA (reference sequence). The CDR3 runs to 13 residues. V shed 4 bases, J shed 7 bases, and the junction held 10 bases outside the gene matches. This CDR3 is CSAKWGGPVEQYF. CDR3 sequence (DNA): TGCAGTGCTAAGTGGGGAGGGCCGGTGGAGCAGTACTTC.